The source of this T cell receptor beta chain is a study of blood T cell repertoires in COVID-19. Study overall: Samples representing acute and convalescent COVID-19 were sourced from the United States, Italy and Spain. Sample material is recorded as cDNA or gDNA derived from T cells, B-cell-depleted T cells, or PBMCs.

Method: immunoSEQ multiplex PCR; TCRdb's copy keeps in-frame clones and lacks some. Of more than 95,000 clones in the sample, 80% to 85% were seen once. The CDR3 loop spans 12 amino acids. V was shortened by 8 bases and J by 7 bases, with 14 bases between the two germline ends. Germline lookup yields CDR1 SNHLY and CDR2 FYNNEI. The chain combines TRBV2 with TRBJ2-5, with D perhaps TRBD1 (6 bases). Sequenced: peripheral blood. The sequence came from a man aged 80 or over with acute or convalescent COVID-19. The CDR3 region is CASVGTIGTQYF. CDR3 DNA sequence: TGTGCCAGCGTCGGGACAATCGGGACCCAGTACTTC.